This T cell receptor (beta chain) was sequenced for a study of T-cell reconstitution after alpha-beta-depleted transplantation in children. This CDR3 has 13 residues. The ends were cut back, 6 bases at V and 9 bases at J, with 15 bases in the middle. Unique molecular identifiers were built into the TCRbeta library. One entry per CDR3 protein results from TCRdb running MiXCR on the PCR reads. The data hold 500,000 to 600,000 distinct CDR3 sequences, with about 17% observed a single time. Sequencing was performed on PBMCs from the stem cell graft donor, taken from the stem cell graft. V and J are TRBV12-3 or TRBV12-4 and TRBJ2-1; TRBD1 might be the D (5 bases). This sequence was found in a human donor who donated a stem cell graft to a child with acute lymphoblastic leukemia. This chain's CDR3 is CASSYRPSGEQFF. CDR3 bases: TGTGCCAGCAGCTACAGGCCCAGTGGTGAGCAGTTCTTC.